This T cell receptor beta chain was identified during a study of cytomegalovirus exposure and HLA in healthy donors. The PCR made use of 60 Vbeta and 13 Jbeta primers. Measured with immunoSEQ multiplex PCR; TCRdb has only the in-frame clones, and not every one. Across fewer than 85,000 clones, the top ten clones capture around 15% of the sample. General study points: A link between a missense DCLRE1C variant and TCR beta V- and J-gene trimming emerged from a later analysis. Across donors, most TCRs were seen rarely, yet some public ones were widespread.

The germline V gene has CDR1 SGHKS and CDR2 YYEKEE (reference sequence). The V gene lost 0 bases and the J gene lost 0 bases, with 6 bases spanning the gap. The CDR3 sequence is 14 residues long. Notes on this clone: Its matching antigen is unknown.

The clonotype was recovered from a man aged 50 to 59 in good health and CMV-seropositive. Sequencing was performed on PBMCs. J is TRBJ1-2 and V is TRBV5-5; no reliable D call. DNA for the CDR3: TGTGCCAGCAGCTTGGTTTCAGCTAACTATGGCTACACCTTC. This codes for CASSLVSANYGYTF.